The clone carrying this T cell receptor (beta chain) came up many times. The antigen is not known. The data were taken from a study of T cell clonality in common variable immunodeficiency. Regarding the study as a whole: In common variable immunodeficiency, TCR beta chains reportedly carried fewer deletions and N-nucleotide insertions. TCRbeta clonality was increased in CVID versus healthy controls. Compared with controls, CVID subjects had fewer shared TCRbeta clones.

Measured with immunoSEQ multiplex PCR; TCRdb has only the in-frame clones, and not every one. The record shows roughly 79,000 clones for this sample, with no singletons present. The sequenced sample consisted of peripheral blood mononuclear cells. The TCR comes from a person aged 18 to 70 in good health.

Partial CDR3 DNA: TGTGCCAGCAGCTCCCCAGGGGGCACTGAA. Its protein is CASSSPGGTE. The CDR3 reads in full as CASSSPGGTEAFF. V and J are TRBV5-4 and TRBJ1-1; 7 bases are shared with TRBD1. The CDR3 end falls 3 residues outside the read, so it is completed with the germline J gene. The CDR3 sequence is 13 residues long. The germline V gene has CDR1 SGHNT and CDR2 YYREEE (reference sequence). V gave up 3 bases and J gave up 4 bases; unmatched junction bases: 3.